This T cell receptor beta chain was recovered during a study of Ad26.COV2.S vaccination and SARS-CoV-2 variants (dated by TCRdb to the early 2020s). Study-wide context: Vaccine-arm donors came from COV1001, a multicentre, randomized, double-blind, placebo-controlled phase I-IIa trial of Ad26.COV2.S in healthy adults. A total of approximately 32 samples were included in the TCR-sequenced set, comprising roughly 20 Ad26.COV2.S vaccine recipients, 5 placebo recipients and 8 SARS-CoV-2 convalescent individuals. Participants in the trial were split at random into five groups of five each, receiving low-dose or high-dose Ad26.COV2.S once or twice, or else placebo on both occasions. The specificity and breadth of SARS-CoV-2-reactive T cell receptors after Ad26.COV2.S vaccination were assessed by TCRbeta repertoire sequencing. Ad26.COV2.S was administered intramuscularly at a dose of 5x10^10 or 1x10^11 viral particles, either as one shot or as two shots given 56 days apart. Blinding of investigators to trial group allocation was maintained during experiments and outcome assessment.

With respect to this clone: What antigen it recognizes has not been identified. Nothing much larger sits one base from this clone, and base qualities are not available.

TCRbeta CDR3 regions were sequenced with the immunoSEQ Assay. After extraction, genomic DNA underwent amplification by bias-controlled multiplex PCR, followed by high-throughput sequencing. The study's own analysis went as follows. Collapsing and filtering of sequences were performed to quantify the absolute abundance of each unique TCRbeta CDR3 region. T cell fraction was estimated by normalization of TCRbeta template counts to usable DNA, with usable DNA being measured through amplification of reference genes present in all nucleated cells. Repertoire TCRs were annotated as SARS-CoV-2-specific when V gene, CDR3 amino acid sequence and J gene were exactly matched to a known reactive TCR set. The reference SARS-CoV-2 TCR set was derived from MIRA and filtered for enrichment in COVID-19-positive ImmuneCODE repertoires, a step that removed public or cross-reactive TCRs. Drawing on the MIRA antigens, annotated TCRs were analysed further at the level of specific ORF or position within ORF. Depth was the summed frequency of annotated unique rearrangements, while breadth was defined as annotated unique rearrangements over total unique productive rearrangements. TCR breadth was compared between groups using two-sided Wilcoxon rank-sum tests. TCRdb's version of the immuneACCESS table is confined to in-frame rearrangements and falls short of the full clone set. An unresolved V gene accounts for under half of the shortfall where checked; the remainder is of unknown origin. V and J calls and clone size are copied from that table; D and trimming were computed from the DNA. The sample table holds 290,000 or so clones, of which 87% were seen once. The top ten clonotypes cover around 3% of the sample.

The research as a whole found: The study lacked the statistical power to compare responses across vaccine doses or regimens. Substantial breadth of spike-specific CD8+ and CD4+ T cell responses was reported after vaccination. The authors noted that total T cell responses may have been underestimated by the TCR breadth and depth analyses. Higher spike-specific TCR breadth was observed in Ad26.COV2.S recipients than in placebo recipients (P = 0.0014). Vaccine and placebo recipients had similar non-spike TCR breadth, a finding consistent with the vaccine containing only spike.

In the paper's terms, the treatment or condition label means: some 20 received Ad26.COV2.S at low or high dose, single or two shots; about 5 received placebo; per-sample allocation not given. Repertoires of vaccine and placebo recipients were sequenced from samples collected on day 63 after the first injection. In Cohort 1b, around 25 adults aged 18-55 years were enrolled at a single site in Boston, USA, between 29 July and 7 August 2020. Ad26.COV2.S consisted of a replication-incompetent adenovirus type 26 vector by which a prefusion-stabilized SARS-CoV-2 spike protein from the original Wuhan strain was expressed. CDR1 and CDR2 were assigned from the germline V gene as SNHLY and FYNNEI. The V end gives up 7 bases and the J end 0 bases, leaving 3 bases in the junction not matched to a gene. The CDR3, cysteine through phenylalanine, is 14 amino acids long. Of all the DNA, just the CDR3 is kept, 42 bases in frame from base 1.

This sequence was found in a person between 18 and 59 years old who received the Ad26.COV2.S COVID-19 vaccine or a placebo. This specimen was peripheral blood, taken in a trial of Ad26.COV2.S vaccine versus placebo. This receptor chain uses TRBV2 and TRBJ2-7; the junction holds 10 bases that match TRBD2. The CDR3: CASTWTSGSYEQYF. The sequence in DNA is TGTGCCAGCACTTGGACTAGCGGCTCCTACGAGCAGTACTTC.